Listed below are T cell receptor beta chains from one sample, sequenced in a study of T-cell memory formation after mild COVID-19. One entry per CDR3 protein results from TCRdb running MiXCR on the 5' RACE reads. The sample lists hundreds of thousands of distinct CDR3 sequences; just under 20% were seen once. Material: PBMCs or a T cell subset sorted from them (not recorded which). These receptors all come from a man younger than 35 who had mild COVID-19 (a few samples of this study predate the infection). Cell type and time point are not known. The CDR3 runs from the conserved cysteine through the conserved F or W. The D gene is left open where the match is weak. Size is stated for part of the rows, as once, few or many counts, or as a class when the clone is expanded.

.,TRBJ2-7,TRBV5-1,few,TGCGCCAGCAGCTTAGGGGGTCCCTACGAGCAGTACTTC,CASSLGGPYEQYF
.,TRBJ2-7,TRBV11-2,.,TGTGCCAGCAGATACTACACGGGCAGCCACGAGCAGTACTTC,CASRYYTGSHEQYF
.,TRBJ2-6,TRBV7-3,few,TGTGCCAGCAGCTCAGGGCCCGGGGCCAACGTCCTGACTTTC,CASSSGPGANVLTF
TRBD1,TRBJ2-1,TRBV13,.,TGTGCCAGCAGCTTAATCAGGACAGGGGGCTACAATGAGCAGTTCTTC,CASSLIRTGGYNEQFF
TRBD1,TRBJ1-5,TRBV20-1,few,TGCAGTGCTCAGGACAGGGGAACCAATAGCAATCAGCCCCAGCATTTT,CSAQDRGTNSNQPQHF
.,TRBJ1-2,TRBV5-1,.,TGCGCCAGCAGCTTGAACGGGGGCGACTATGGCTACACCTTC,CASSLNGGDYGYTF
.,TRBJ2-2,TRBV5-1,.,TGCGCCAGCAGCTTAAACCCCGCCAGACGGAACACCGGGGAGCTGTTTTTT,CASSLNPARRNTGELFF
.,TRBJ1-2,TRBV29-1,few,TGCAGCGTTGATGTAGGAGGTTATGGCTACACCTTC,CSVDVGGYGYTF
.,TRBJ1-2,TRBV7-2,.,TGTGCCAGCAGCTTAGGTACAGGGAGGAGCTACACCTTC,CASSLGTGRSYTF
.,TRBJ2-2,TRBV7-8,few,TGTGCCAGCAGCCCCGAGCAGTCGACCGGGGAGCTGTTTTTT,CASSPEQSTGELFF
.,TRBJ2-3,TRBV2,.,TGTGCCAGCAGCGCTTTAACAGATACGCAGTATTTT,CASSALTDTQYF
TRBD2,TRBJ2-5,TRBV7-7,.,TGTGCCAGCAGCCCCGGGACTAGTAGTGAGACCCAGTACTTC,CASSPGTSSETQYF
TRBD1,TRBJ2-7,TRBV7-2,many,TGTGCCAGCAGCTTAGATAGGGGACAGGGGAAAACTAACTTC,CASSLDRGQGKTNF
.,TRBJ2-3,TRBV10-2,.,TGCGCCAGCAGTGAGTCTGGGGGACGGGAGTATTTT,CASSESGGREYF
TRBD2,TRBJ2-3,TRBV4-3,few,TGCGCCAGCAGCCAAGAAGTGCTAGCGGCTAGCGTGGACACAGATACGCAGTATTTT,CASSQEVLAASVDTDTQYF
.,TRBJ2-2,TRBV5-1,few,TGCGCCAGCAGCCTCCCTAAGACAGACGTAGCCGGGGAGCTGTTTTTT,CASSLPKTDVAGELFF
.,TRBJ1-2,TRBV7-9,.,TGTGCCAGCAGCCTGCAACAGGGCGGTTATGGCTACACCTTC,CASSLQQGGYGYTF
.,TRBJ2-3,TRBV7-2,.,TGTGCCAGCAGCTTTTGGGGGGATACGCAGTATTTT,CASSFWGDTQYF
TRBD2,TRBJ2-3,TRBV11-3,.,TGTGCCAGCAGCAAGGGACTAGCGGGCGCCTCAACCGATACGCAGTATTTT,CASSKGLAGASTDTQYF
TRBD1,TRBJ1-2,TRBV6-5,.,TGTGCCAGCAGCGCCACAGGGGGCTATGGCTACACCTTC,CASSATGGYGYTF
.,TRBJ2-1,TRBV5-1,.,TGCGCCAGCTTTGGCAGCCTGGGGAATGAGCAGTTCTTC,CASFGSLGNEQFF
TRBD2,TRBJ2-3,TRBV20-1,few,TGCAGTGCCCGGACTAGCGGGTCAGATACGCAGTATTTT,CSARTSGSDTQYF
TRBD1,TRBJ2-1,TRBV24-1,.,TGTGCCACCAGTGAACCCCCGGGACAGGCTCGAAATTACAATGAGCAGTTCTTC,CATSEPPGQARNYNEQFF
.,TRBJ1-2,TRBV7-2,.,TGTGCCAGCCGACCCTCCGGACAGTTTAACTATGGCTACACCTTC,CASRPSGQFNYGYTF
.,TRBJ2-5,TRBV5-1,few,TGCGCCAGCAGCGACCCGGGGGGCGTTCAAGAGACCCAGTACTTC,CASSDPGGVQETQYF
.,TRBJ2-1,TRBV7-3,.,TGTGCCAGCAGCTTATTTGGTCTGACAGACTCCTACAATGAGCAGTTCTTC,CASSLFGLTDSYNEQFF
TRBD1,TRBJ1-2,TRBV5-6,.,TGTGCCAGCAGCTTCGTCGGGAAGGGGGCGAAATATGGCTACACCTTC,CASSFVGKGAKYGYTF
.,TRBJ2-5,TRBV9,few,TGTGCCAGCAGCCGGCAGGGGTTTGAGACCCAGTACTTC,CASSRQGFETQYF
.,TRBJ2-2,TRBV12-3/TRBV12-4,many,TGTGCCAGCAGTACAGGGAACACCGGGGAGCTGTTTTTT,CASSTGNTGELFF
.,TRBJ1-3,TRBV12-3/TRBV12-4,.,TGTGCCAGCAGTTTATCGGGGAGTGGAAACACCATATATTTT,CASSLSGSGNTIYF
.,TRBJ1-1,TRBV29-1,.,TGCAGCGCATACAAAGGGCCTTCAAACACTGAAGCTTTCTTT,CSAYKGPSNTEAFF
TRBD1,TRBJ2-7,TRBV4-1,many,TGCGCCAGCAGCCAGCGTGGGACAGAGACAGGCGAGCAGTACTTC,CASSQRGTETGEQYF
.,TRBJ1-2,TRBV6-6,.,TGTGCCAGCACTCCCTCTCGGGGGGGCATTGGCTACACCTTC,CASTPSRGGIGYTF
TRBD2,TRBJ2-3,TRBV12-5,.,TGTGCTAGTGGCCCGAGGACTAGCGGGGGGCGGACAGATACGCAGTATTTT,CASGPRTSGGRTDTQYF
.,TRBJ1-4,TRBV28,few,TGTGCCAGCAGTGATGGACAGTACGGTGAAAAACTGTTTTTT,CASSDGQYGEKLFF
.,TRBJ1-1,TRBV7-9,few,TGTGCCAGCAGCTTAGTCGGCCTAGGCCCCATGAACACTGAAGCTTTCTTT,CASSLVGLGPMNTEAFF
.,TRBJ2-1,TRBV29-1,few,TGCAGCGTTGAAGACACGAACGTTCACAATGAGCAGTTCTTC,CSVEDTNVHNEQFF
.,TRBJ1-4,TRBV6-2/TRBV6-3,few,TGTGCCAGCAGGTCCGGGACCCGGGGGTTGAAACTGTTTTTT,CASRSGTRGLKLFF
.,TRBJ2-7,TRBV10-2,many,TGCGCCAGCCAAGAGCCCTCGGGGACCTTCTACGAGCAGTACTTC,CASQEPSGTFYEQYF
.,TRBJ2-3,TRBV4-1,.,TGCGCCAGCAGCCAAGTGGCCCCTAGCACAGATACGCAGTATTTT,CASSQVAPSTDTQYF
.,TRBJ1-1,TRBV7-2,many,TGTGCCAGCAGCTCCAGGTGGGACACTGAAGCTTTCTTT,CASSSRWDTEAFF
TRBD2,TRBJ2-5,TRBV29-1,.,TGCAGCGTTGAAGCGACTAGCGGGGGAGGGACCCAGTACTTC,CSVEATSGGGTQYF
TRBD1,TRBJ2-1,TRBV6-2/TRBV6-3,.,TGTGCCAGCGGCCATCGGACAGGGGCCTACAATGAGCAGTTCTTC,CASGHRTGAYNEQFF
.,TRBJ1-2,TRBV7-2,few,TGTGCCAGCAGCCGAGAGGGGGGCATAATCTATGGCTACACCTTC,CASSREGGIIYGYTF
TRBD1,TRBJ1-1,TRBV6-5,.,TGTGCCAGCAGTTACTTCCAGGGGGCGCTGAACACTGAAGCTTTCTTT,CASSYFQGALNTEAFF
TRBD2,TRBJ2-7,TRBV5-5,.,TGTGCCAGCAGCCTGACCCGGACTAGCGGGGTCTACGAGCAGTACTTC,CASSLTRTSGVYEQYF
TRBD2,TRBJ2-2,TRBV6-4,many,TGTGCCAGCAGTGACTCTAGCGGGGGCACCGGGGAGCTGTTTTTT,CASSDSSGGTGELFF
.,TRBJ2-2,TRBV7-7,.,TGTGCTAGCAGCTCTGGACAAGACACCGGGGAGCTGTTTTTT,CASSSGQDTGELFF
.,TRBJ1-6,TRBV4-3,few,TGCGCCAGCAGCCAAGATTTATCGGGGGATTCACCCCTCCACTTT,CASSQDLSGDSPLHF
TRBD1,TRBJ1-2,TRBV7-9,few,TGTGCCAGCAGCTCCTCCGGGACAGGGCGCCAAACCTTC,CASSSSGTGRQTF
.,TRBJ2-3,TRBV14,few,TGTGCCAGCAGCTCCCGCCTGGATACTAGCTCTAGCACAGATACGCAGTATTTT,CASSSRLDTSSSTDTQYF